Listed below are T cell receptor beta chains from one sample, sequenced in a study of T-cell memory formation after mild COVID-19. TCRdb processed the 5' RACE reads anew with MiXCR; each CDR3 protein has one entry. The table includes under 450,000 distinct CDR3 sequences, more than 20% detected once. The specimen sequenced was PBMCs or a T cell subset sorted from them (not recorded which). The source is a young man who had mild COVID-19 (a few samples of this study predate the infection). Cell type and time point are not known. CDR3s include the opening cysteine and the closing phenylalanine or tryptophan. D genes are given only for firm matches. Expanded clones get a size class; other rows say once, few or many, or leave the size out.

NA NA TRBJ2-2 TRBV7-9 TGTGCCAGCAGCGTCCAGGACACCGGGGAGCTGTTTTTT CASSVQDTGELFF
NA TRBD1 TRBJ1-3 TRBV20-1 TGCAGTGCTAGAGCCTCAGGGGGGTCTGGAAACACCATATATTTT CSARASGGSGNTIYF
once TRBD1 TRBJ1-2 TRBV6-6 TGTGCCAGCAGGGGACAGGGGTTTACCTATGGCTACACCTTC CASRGQGFTYGYTF
NA NA TRBJ2-6 TRBV4-3 TGCGCCAGCAGCCAAGGGGGGGCTCACGGCTCTGGGGCCAACGTCCTGACTTTC CASSQGGAHGSGANVLTF
NA TRBD1 TRBJ1-5 TRBV12-3/TRBV12-4 TGTGCCAGCAGCCTCTCCGGGACAGGGTATCAGCCCCAGCATTTT CASSLSGTGYQPQHF
NA TRBD2 TRBJ2-1 TRBV12-3/TRBV12-4 TGTGCCAGCTGGACTAGCGGGGGTAGGACTGAGCAGTTCTTC CASWTSGGRTEQFF
NA TRBD2 TRBJ2-3 TRBV10-3 TGTGCCACTCTGGCGGGGGTATTCACAGATACGCAGTATTTT CATLAGVFTDTQYF
NA TRBD1 TRBJ1-4 TRBV3-1 TGTGCCAGCAGCCAAGATCTGGCAGGGGGCGGAAAACTGTTTTTT CASSQDLAGGGKLFF
few TRBD2 TRBJ2-2 TRBV4-1 TGCGCCAGCAGCCAAGACCCTAGCGGGGTCGGGGAGCTGTTTTTT CASSQDPSGVGELFF
NA NA TRBJ2-1 TRBV4-2 TGTGCCAGCAGCCAAGAGCCCGGGAATGAGCAGTTCTTC CASSQEPGNEQFF
NA NA TRBJ1-2 TRBV29-1 TGCAGCGTAGGGGATGGTGGCTACACCTTC CSVGDGGYTF
few NA TRBJ2-1 TRBV4-1 TGCGCCAGCAGCCAAGATCGGGAAATTGATGAGCAGTTCTTC CASSQDREIDEQFF
many TRBD1 TRBJ1-6 TRBV4-3 TGCGCCAGCAGCCAAGAGTCACAGGGGAATAATTCACCCCTCCACTTT CASSQESQGNNSPLHF
NA TRBD2 TRBJ2-1 TRBV28 TGTGCCAGCACCCTTTATATCCTAGCGGGGTACAATGAGCAGTTCTTC CASTLYILAGYNEQFF
NA NA TRBJ1-1 TRBV7-9 TGTGCCAGCAGCCCAGGGGCCAGGGCAGGACGCGAAGCTTTCTTT CASSPGARAGREAFF
NA NA TRBJ1-1 TRBV6-6 TGTGCCAGCAGGGCCTCGGGGTTGAACACTGAAGCTTTCTTT CASRASGLNTEAFF
once NA TRBJ2-1 TRBV11-1 TGTGCCAGCAGCTTGGGGGCTCTCTCCTACAATGAGCAGTTCTTC CASSLGALSYNEQFF